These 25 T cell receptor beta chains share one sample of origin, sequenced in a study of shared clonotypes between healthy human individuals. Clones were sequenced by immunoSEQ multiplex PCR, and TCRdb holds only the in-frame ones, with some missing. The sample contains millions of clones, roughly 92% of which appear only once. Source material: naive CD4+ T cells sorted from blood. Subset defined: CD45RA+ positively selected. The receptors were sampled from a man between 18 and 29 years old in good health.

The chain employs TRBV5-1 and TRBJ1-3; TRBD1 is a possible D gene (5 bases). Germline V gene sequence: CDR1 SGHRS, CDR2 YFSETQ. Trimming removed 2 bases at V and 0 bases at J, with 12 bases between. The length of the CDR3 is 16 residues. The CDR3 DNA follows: TGCGCCAGCAGCTTTACCGGGACCGACTCTGGAAACACCATATATTTT. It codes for CASSFTGTDSGNTIYF.

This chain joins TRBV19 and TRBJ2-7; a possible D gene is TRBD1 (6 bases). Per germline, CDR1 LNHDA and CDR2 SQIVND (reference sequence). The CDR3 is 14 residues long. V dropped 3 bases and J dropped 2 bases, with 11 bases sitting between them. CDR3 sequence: CASSMGAPTYEQYF. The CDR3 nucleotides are TGTGCCAGTAGTATGGGGGCCCCTACCTACGAGCAGTACTTC.

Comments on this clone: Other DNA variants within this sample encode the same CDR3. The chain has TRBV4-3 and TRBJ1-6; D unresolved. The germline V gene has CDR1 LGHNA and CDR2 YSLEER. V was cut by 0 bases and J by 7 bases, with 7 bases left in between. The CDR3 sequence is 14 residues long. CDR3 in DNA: TGCGCCAGCAGCCAAGAGGGGAACAATTCACCCCTCCACTTT. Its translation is CASSQEGNNSPLHF.

In DNA, the CDR3 is TGTGCCATCAGCCCGAGTCGGGCGGGAGGAGGCACAGATACGCAGTATTTT. This translates into CAISPSRAGGGTDTQYF. The rearrangement uses TRBV10-3 and TRBJ2-3, with 8 positions matching TRBD2. Germline V gives CDR1 ENHRY, CDR2 SYGVKD. The CDR3 covers 17 residues. Trimming cost V 6 bases and J 1 base; bases outside gene matches: 12.

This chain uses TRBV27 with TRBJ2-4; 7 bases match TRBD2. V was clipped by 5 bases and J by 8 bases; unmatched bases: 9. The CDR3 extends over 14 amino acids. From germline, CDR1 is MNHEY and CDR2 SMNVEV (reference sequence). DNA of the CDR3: TGTGCCAGCAGTCTGGGGGGGTATACGGACATTCAGTACTTC. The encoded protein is CASSLGGYTDIQYF.

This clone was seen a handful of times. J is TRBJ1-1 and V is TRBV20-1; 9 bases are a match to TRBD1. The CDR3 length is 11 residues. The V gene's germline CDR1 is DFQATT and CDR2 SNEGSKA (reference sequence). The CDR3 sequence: CRFLTGGGSFF. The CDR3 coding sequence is TGCCGATTCCTGACAGGGGGTGGATCTTTCTTT.

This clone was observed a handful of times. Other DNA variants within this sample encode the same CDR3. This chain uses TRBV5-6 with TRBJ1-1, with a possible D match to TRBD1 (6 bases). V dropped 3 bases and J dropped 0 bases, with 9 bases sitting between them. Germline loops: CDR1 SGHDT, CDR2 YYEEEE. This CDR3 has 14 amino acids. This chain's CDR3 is CASSSGQLNTEAFF. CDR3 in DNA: TGTGCCAGCAGCTCGGGACAATTGAACACTGAAGCTTTCTTT.

Here the CDR3 reads CASSPSREYNSPLHF. The CDR3 DNA reads as TGTGCCAGTAGTCCCAGCCGGGAGTATAATTCACCCCTCCACTTT. The V gene is TRBV19, the J gene TRBJ1-6; D unclear. The V end lost 5 bases, the J end lost 4 bases, and 12 bases lay between the germline ends. The CDR3 runs 15 residues. The V gene's germline CDR1 is LNHDA and CDR2 SQIVND (reference sequence). The full variable domain, with the rest looked up from reference TRBV19 and TRBJ1-6, is DGGITQSPKYLFRKEGQNVTLSCEQNLNHDAMYWYRQDPGQGLRLIYYSQIVNDFQKGDIAEGYSVSREKKESFPLTVTSAQKNPTAFYLCASSPSREYNSPLHFGNGTRLTVT.

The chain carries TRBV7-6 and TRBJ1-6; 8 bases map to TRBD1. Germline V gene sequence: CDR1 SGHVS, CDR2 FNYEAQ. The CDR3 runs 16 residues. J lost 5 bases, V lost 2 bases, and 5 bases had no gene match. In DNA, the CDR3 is TGTGCCAGCAGCTTATCGCAGGGGGCCCATAATTCACCCCTCCACTTT. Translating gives CASSLSQGAHNSPLHF.

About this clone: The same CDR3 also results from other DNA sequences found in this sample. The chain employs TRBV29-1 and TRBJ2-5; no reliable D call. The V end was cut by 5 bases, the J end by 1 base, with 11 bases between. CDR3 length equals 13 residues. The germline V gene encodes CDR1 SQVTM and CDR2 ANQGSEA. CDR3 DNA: TGCAGCGTTAGGAGAGGAAGCCAAGAGACCCAGTACTTC. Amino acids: CSVRRGSQETQYF.

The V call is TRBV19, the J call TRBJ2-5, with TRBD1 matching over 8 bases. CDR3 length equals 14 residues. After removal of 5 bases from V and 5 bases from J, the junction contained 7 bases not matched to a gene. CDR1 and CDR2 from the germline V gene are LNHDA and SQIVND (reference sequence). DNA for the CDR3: TGTGCCAGTAGTCGTTCACAGGGGGTGGAGACCCAGTACTTC. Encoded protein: CASSRSQGVETQYF.

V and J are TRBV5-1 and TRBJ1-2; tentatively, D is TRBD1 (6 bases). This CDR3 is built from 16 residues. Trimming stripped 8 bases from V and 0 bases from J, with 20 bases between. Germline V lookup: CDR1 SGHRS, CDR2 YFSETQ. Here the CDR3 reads CASTDRGATPNYGYTF. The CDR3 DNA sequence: TGCGCCAGTACTGACCGGGGGGCAACTCCTAACTATGGCTACACCTTC. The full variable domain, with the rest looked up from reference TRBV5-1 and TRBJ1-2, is KAGVTQTPRYLIKTRGQQVTLSCSPISGHRSVSWYQQTPGQGLQFLFEYFSETQRNKGNFPGRFSGRQFSNSRSEMNVSTLELGDSALYLCASTDRGATPNYGYTFGSGTRLTVV.

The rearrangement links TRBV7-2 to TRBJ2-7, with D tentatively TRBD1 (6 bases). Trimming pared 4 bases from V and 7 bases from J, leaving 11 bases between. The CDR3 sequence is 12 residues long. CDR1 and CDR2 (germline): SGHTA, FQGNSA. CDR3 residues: CASSSRGWEQYF. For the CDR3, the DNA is TGTGCCAGCAGCTCCAGGGGTTGGGAGCAGTACTTC. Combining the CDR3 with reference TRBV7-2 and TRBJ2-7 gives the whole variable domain GAGVSQSPSNKVTEKGKDVELRCDPISGHTALYWYRQSLGQGLEFLIYFQGNSAPDKSGLPSDRFSAERTGGSVSTLTIQRTQQEDSAVYLCASSSRGWEQYFGPGTRLTVT.

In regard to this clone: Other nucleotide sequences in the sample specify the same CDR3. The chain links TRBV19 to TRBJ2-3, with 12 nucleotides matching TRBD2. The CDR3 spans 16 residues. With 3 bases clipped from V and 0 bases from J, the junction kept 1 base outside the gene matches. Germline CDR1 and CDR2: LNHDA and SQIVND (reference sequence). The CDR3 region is CASSIGLAGSTDTQYF. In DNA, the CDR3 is TGTGCCAGTAGTATCGGACTAGCGGGGAGCACAGATACGCAGTATTTT.

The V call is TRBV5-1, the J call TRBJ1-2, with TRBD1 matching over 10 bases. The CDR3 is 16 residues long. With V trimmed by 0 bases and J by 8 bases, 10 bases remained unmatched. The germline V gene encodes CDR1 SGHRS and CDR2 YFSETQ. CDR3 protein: CASSLGSTGGGQGYTF. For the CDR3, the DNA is TGCGCCAGCAGCTTGGGATCGACAGGGGGCGGTCAGGGCTACACCTTC.

The CDR3 here is CAISGRSGGTSYEQYF. The CDR3 nucleotides read TGTGCCATCAGTGGCCGTAGCGGGGGGACCTCCTACGAGCAGTACTTC. The gene calls are TRBV10-3 and TRBJ2-7; 10 bases are a match to TRBD2. V dropped 4 bases and J dropped 0; count of bases not matched to a gene: 6. This CDR3 comprises 16 residues. Per germline, CDR1 ENHRY and CDR2 SYGVKD.

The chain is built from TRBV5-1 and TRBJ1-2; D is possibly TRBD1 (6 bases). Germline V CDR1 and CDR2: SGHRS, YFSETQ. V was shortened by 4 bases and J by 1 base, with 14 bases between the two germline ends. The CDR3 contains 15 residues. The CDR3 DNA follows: TGCGCCAGCAGCCCGGCGGGGGGCCTTAACTATGGCTACACCTTC. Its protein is CASSPAGGLNYGYTF.

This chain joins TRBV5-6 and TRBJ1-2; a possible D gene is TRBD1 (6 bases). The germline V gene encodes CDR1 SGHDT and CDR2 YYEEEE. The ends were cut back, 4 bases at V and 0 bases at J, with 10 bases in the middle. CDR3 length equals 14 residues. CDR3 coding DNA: TGTGCCAGCAGCGCAGGGGTTGCTAACTATGGCTACACCTTC. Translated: CASSAGVANYGYTF.

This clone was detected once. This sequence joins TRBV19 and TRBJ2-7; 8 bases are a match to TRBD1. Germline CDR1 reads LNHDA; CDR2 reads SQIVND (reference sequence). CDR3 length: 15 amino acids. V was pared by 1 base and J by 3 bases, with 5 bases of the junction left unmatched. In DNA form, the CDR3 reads TGTGCCAGTAGTATAGGAGGACAGGGCTTCTACGAGCAGTACTTC. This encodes CASSIGGQGFYEQYF.

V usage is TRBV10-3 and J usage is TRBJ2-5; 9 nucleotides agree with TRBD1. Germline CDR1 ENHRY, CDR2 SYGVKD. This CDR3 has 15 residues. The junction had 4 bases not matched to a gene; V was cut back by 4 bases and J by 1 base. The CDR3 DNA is TGTGCCATCAGTGGGCCGGGACAGGGCCAAGAGACCCAGTACTTC. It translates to CAISGPGQGQETQYF.

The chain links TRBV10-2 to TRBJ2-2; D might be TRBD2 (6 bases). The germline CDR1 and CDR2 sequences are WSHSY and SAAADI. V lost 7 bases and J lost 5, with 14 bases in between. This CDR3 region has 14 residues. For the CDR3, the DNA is TGCGCCAGCAATCCTGATGGAGGGACCGGGGAGCTGTTTTTT. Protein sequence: CASNPDGGTGELFF.

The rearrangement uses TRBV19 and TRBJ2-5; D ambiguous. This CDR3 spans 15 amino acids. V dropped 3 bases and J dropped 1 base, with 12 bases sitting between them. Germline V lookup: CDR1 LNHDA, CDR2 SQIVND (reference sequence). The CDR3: CASSMPALGQETQYF. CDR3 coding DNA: TGTGCCAGTAGTATGCCAGCCTTGGGCCAAGAGACCCAGTACTTC.

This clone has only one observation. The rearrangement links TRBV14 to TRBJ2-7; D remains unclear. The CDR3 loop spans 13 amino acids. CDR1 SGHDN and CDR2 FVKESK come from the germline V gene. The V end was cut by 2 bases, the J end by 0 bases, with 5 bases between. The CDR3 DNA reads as TGTGCCAGCAGCCAAAGTATCTCCTACGAGCAGTACTTC. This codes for CASSQSISYEQYF.

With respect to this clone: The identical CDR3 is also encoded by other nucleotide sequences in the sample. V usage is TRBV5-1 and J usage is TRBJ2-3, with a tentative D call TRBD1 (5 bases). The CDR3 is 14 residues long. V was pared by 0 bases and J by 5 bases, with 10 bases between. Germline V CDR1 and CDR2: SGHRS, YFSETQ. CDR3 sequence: CASSLGQGRDTQYF. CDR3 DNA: TGCGCCAGCAGCTTGGGGCAGGGAAGAGATACGCAGTATTTT. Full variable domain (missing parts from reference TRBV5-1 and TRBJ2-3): KAGVTQTPRYLIKTRGQQVTLSCSPISGHRSVSWYQQTPGQGLQFLFEYFSETQRNKGNFPGRFSGRQFSNSRSEMNVSTLELGDSALYLCASSLGQGRDTQYFGPGTRLTVL.

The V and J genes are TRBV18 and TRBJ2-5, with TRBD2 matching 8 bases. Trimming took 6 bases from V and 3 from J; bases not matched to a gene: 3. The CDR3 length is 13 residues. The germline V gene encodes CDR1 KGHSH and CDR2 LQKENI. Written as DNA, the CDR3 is TGTGCCAGCTCCCGCGGGGGGAAAGAGACCCAGTACTTC. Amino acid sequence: CASSRGGKETQYF.